The T cell receptor (beta chain) under discussion was sequenced for a study of OX40 agonist ivuxolimab in advanced cancers. Looking at the study overall: Patients received the agonistic anti-OX40 (CD134) antibody ivuxolimab. At 82.7% male, the cohort had a mean age of 60 years, ranging from about 23 to 79. Study-wide results and limits: Both blood CD4+ and CD8+ T cells showed clonal growth by week 6 at 0.1 to 3.0 mg/kg.

Sequencing was performed with immunoSEQ multiplex PCR; in TCRdb, only in-frame clones are kept and a portion is missing. This sample has some 87,000 clones, with about 89% found just once. About this clone itself: Antigen: not known.

Germline assignment: CDR1 SGHTA and CDR2 FQGNSA. J was trimmed by 2 bases and V by 3 bases; bases with no gene match: 9. The CDR3 runs to 16 residues. The sample here was CD4+ or CD8+ T cells sorted from blood, taken in a trial of the OX40 agonist ivuxolimab. This clonotype originated in an adult with an advanced solid tumor such as melanoma, head and neck, liver or kidney cancer. The chain links TRBV7-2 to TRBJ2-7, with TRBD2 matching over 8 bases. Written as DNA, the CDR3 is TGTGCCAGCAGCTTGACCTATAGCGGGGACGCCTACGAGCAGTACTTC. Amino acids: CASSLTYSGDAYEQYF.